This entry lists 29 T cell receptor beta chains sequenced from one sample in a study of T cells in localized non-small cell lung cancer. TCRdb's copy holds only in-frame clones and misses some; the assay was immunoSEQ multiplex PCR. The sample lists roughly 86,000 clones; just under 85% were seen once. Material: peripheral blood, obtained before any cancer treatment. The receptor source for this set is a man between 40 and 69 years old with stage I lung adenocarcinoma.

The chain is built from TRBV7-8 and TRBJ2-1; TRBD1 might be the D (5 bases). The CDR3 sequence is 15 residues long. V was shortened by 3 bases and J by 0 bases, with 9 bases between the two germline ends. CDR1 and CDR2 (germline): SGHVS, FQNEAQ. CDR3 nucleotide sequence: TGTGCCAGCAGCTTTAGGGGCAGCTCCTACAATGAGCAGTTCTTC. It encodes CASSFRGSSYNEQFF.

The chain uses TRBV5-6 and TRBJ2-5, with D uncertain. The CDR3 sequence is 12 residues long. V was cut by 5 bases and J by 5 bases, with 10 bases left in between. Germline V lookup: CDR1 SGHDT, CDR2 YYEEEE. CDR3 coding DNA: TGTGCCAGCAGTCTGGGGTGGGAGACCCAGTACTTC. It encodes CASSLGWETQYF.

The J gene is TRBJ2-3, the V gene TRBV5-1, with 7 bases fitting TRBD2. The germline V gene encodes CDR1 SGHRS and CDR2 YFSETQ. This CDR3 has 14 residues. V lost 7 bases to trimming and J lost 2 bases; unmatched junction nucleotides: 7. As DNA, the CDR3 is TGCGCCAGCCGCCGAGCGGGACCCACAGATACGCAGTATTTT. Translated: CASRRAGPTDTQYF.

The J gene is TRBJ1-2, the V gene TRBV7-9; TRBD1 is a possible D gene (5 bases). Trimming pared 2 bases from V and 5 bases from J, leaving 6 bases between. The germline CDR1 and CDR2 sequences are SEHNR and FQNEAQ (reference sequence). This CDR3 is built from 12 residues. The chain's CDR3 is CASSLSGYGYTF. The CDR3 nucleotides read TGTGCCAGCAGCTTATCAGGGTATGGCTACACCTTC.

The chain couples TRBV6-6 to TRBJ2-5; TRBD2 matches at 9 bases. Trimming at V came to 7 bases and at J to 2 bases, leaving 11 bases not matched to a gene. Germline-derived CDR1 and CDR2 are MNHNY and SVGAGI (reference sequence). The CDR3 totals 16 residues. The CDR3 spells CASTGKSSGGQETQYF. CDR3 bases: TGTGCCAGCACGGGGAAAAGTAGCGGGGGTCAAGAGACCCAGTACTTC.

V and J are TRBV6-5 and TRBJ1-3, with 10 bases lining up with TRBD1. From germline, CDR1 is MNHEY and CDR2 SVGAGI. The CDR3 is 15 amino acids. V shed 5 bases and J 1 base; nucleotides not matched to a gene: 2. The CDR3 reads CASSQDRGSGNTIYF. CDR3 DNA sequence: TGTGCCAGCAGTCAGGACAGGGGGTCTGGAAACACCATATATTTT.

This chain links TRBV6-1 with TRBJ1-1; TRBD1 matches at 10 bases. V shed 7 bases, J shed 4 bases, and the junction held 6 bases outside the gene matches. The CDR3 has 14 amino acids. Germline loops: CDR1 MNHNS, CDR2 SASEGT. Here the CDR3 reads CASNRWTGGTEAFF. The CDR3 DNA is TGTGCCAGCAACCGTTGGACAGGGGGCACTGAAGCTTTCTTT.

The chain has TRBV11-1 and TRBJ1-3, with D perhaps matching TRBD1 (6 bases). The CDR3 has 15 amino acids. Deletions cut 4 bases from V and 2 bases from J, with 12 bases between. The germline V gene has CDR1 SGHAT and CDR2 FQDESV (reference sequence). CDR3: CASSSRQAPGNTIYF. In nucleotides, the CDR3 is TGTGCCAGCAGCTCCAGACAGGCCCCTGGAAACACCATATATTTT.

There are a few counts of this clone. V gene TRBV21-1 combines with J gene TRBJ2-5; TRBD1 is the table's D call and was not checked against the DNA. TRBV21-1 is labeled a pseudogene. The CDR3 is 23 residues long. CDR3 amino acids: CASSKALSGICLLGQVKRETQYF. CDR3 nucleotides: TGTGCCAGCAGCAAAGCGCTTTCGGGGATTTGCCTTCTGGGACAGGTTAAGAGGGAGACCCAGTACTTC.

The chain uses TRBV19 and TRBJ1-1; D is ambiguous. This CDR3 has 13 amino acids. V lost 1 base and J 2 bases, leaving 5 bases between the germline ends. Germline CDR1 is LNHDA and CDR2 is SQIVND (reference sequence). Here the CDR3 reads CASSIGPNTEAFF. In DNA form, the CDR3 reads TGTGCCAGTAGTATAGGACCTAACACTGAAGCTTTCTTT.

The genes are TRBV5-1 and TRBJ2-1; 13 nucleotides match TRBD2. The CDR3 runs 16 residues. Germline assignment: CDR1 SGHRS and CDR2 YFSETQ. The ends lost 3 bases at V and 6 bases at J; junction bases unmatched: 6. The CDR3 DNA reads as TGCGCCAGCAGCTCCCCGGGACTAGCGGGAAGCAATGAGCAGTTCTTC. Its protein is CASSSPGLAGSNEQFF. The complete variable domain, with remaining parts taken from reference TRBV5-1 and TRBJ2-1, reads KAGVTQTPRYLIKTRGQQVTLSCSPISGHRSVSWYQQTPGQGLQFLFEYFSETQRNKGNFPGRFSGRQFSNSRSEMNVSTLELGDSALYLCASSSPGLAGSNEQFFGPGTRLTVL.

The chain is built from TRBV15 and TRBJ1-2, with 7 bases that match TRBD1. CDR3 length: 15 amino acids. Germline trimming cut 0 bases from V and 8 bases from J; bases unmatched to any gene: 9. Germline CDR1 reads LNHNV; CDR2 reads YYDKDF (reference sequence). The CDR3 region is CATSRDPEGGLGYTF. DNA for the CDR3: TGTGCCACCAGCAGAGATCCGGAAGGGGGCTTGGGCTACACCTTC.

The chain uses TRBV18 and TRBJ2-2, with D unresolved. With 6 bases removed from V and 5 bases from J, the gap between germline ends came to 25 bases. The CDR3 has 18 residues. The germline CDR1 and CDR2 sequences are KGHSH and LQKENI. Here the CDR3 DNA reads TGTGCCAGCTCTCCCTCGGCAGGTCGAAGAACTACTACCGGGGAGCTGTTTTTT. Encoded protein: CASSPSAGRRTTTGELFF.

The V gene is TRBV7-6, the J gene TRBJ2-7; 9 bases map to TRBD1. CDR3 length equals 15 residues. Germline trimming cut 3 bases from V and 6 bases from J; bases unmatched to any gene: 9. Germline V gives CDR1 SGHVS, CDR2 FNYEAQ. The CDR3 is CASSFLQGAASEQYF. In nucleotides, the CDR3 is TGTGCCAGCAGCTTCCTACAGGGGGCTGCAAGCGAGCAGTACTTC.

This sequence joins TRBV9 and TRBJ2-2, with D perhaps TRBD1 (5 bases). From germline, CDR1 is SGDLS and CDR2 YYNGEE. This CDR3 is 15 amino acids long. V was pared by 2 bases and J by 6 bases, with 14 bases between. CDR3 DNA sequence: TGTGCCAGCAGCGTCAGGGTAGAGTTGGCCGGGGAGCTGTTTTTT. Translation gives CASSVRVELAGELFF. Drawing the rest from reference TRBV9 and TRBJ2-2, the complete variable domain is DSGVTQTPKHLITATGQRVTLRCSPRSGDLSVYWYQQSLDQGLQFLIQYYNGEERAKGNILERFSAQQFPDLHSELNLSSLELGDSALYFCASSVRVELAGELFFGEGSRLTVL.

CDR3 bases: TGTGCCAGCAGTGAATTAAGGACAGGGAACACCGGGGAGCTGTTTTTT. Encoded protein: CASSELRTGNTGELFF. This chain connects TRBV25-1 to TRBJ2-2, with 7 bases fitting TRBD1. The germline V gene encodes CDR1 MGHDK and CDR2 SYGVNS. V dropped 1 base and J dropped 1; count of bases not matched to a gene: 3. This CDR3 has 16 amino acids.

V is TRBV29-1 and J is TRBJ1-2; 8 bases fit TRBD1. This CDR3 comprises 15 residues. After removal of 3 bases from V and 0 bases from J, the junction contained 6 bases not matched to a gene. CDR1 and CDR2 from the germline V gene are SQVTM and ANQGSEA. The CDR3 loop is CSVDRGLGANYGYTF. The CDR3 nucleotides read TGCAGCGTTGACAGGGGGCTGGGGGCTAACTATGGCTACACCTTC.

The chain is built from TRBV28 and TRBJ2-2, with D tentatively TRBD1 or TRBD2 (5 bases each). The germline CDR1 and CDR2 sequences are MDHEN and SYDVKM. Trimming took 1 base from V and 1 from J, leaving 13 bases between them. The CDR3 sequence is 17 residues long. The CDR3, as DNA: TGTGCCAGCAGTTTATTGAGTGGGACGGGGAACACCGGGGAGCTGTTTTTT. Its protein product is CASSLLSGTGNTGELFF.

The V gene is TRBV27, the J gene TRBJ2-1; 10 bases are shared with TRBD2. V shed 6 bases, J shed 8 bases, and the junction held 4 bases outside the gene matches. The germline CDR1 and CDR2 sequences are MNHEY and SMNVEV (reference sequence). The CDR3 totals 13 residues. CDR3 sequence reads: CASRRLAGDEQFF. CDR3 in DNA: TGTGCCAGCAGAAGGCTAGCGGGAGATGAGCAGTTCTTC.

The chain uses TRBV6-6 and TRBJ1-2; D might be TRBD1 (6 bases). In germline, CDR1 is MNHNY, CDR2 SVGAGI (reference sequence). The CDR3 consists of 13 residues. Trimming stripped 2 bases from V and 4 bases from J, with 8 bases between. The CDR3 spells CASSYPDSYGYTF. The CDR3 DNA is TGTGCCAGCAGTTACCCGGACAGCTATGGCTACACCTTC.

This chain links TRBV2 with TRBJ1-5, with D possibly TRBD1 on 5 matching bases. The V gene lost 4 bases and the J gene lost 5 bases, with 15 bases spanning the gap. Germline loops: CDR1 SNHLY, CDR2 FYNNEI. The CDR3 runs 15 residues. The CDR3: CASSVSGREYQPQHF. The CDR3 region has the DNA TGTGCCAGCAGTGTGTCGGGGCGGGAATATCAGCCCCAGCATTTT.

The CDR3 bases are TGTGCCAGCAGCCCCCGATCAGGTGTGAGCACAGATACGCAGTATTTT. This sequence encodes CASSPRSGVSTDTQYF. V usage is TRBV7-2 and J usage is TRBJ2-3; no definite D call. This CDR3 has 16 amino acids. V shed 5 bases and J shed 0 bases, with 15 bases lying between them. The germline V gene has CDR1 SGHTA and CDR2 FQGNSA.

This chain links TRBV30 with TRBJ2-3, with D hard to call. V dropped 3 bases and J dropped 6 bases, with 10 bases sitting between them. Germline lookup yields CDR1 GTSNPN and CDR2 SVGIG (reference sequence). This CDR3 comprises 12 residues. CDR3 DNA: TGTGCCTGGAGACACTACGGGGATACGCAGTATTTT. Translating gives CAWRHYGDTQYF.

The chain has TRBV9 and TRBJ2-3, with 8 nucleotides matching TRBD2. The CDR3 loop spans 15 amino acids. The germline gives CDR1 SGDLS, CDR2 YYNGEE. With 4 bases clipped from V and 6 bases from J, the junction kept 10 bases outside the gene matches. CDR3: CASSSGLEIRDTQYF. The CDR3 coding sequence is TGTGCCAGCAGCTCGGGACTAGAAATCCGGGATACGCAGTATTTT.

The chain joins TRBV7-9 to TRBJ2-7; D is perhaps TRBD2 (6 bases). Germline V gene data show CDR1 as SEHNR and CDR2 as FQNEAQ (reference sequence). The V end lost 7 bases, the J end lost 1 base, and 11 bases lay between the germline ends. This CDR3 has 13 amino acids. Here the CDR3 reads CASTRDFSYEQYF. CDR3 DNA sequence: TGTGCCAGCACCCGGGACTTTTCCTACGAGCAGTACTTC. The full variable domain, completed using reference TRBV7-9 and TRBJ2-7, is DTGVSQNPRHKITKRGQNVTFRCDPISEHNRLYWYRQTLGQGPEFLTYFQNEAQLEKSRLLSDRFSAERPKGSFSTLEIQRTEQGDSAMYLCASTRDFSYEQYFGPGTRLTVT.

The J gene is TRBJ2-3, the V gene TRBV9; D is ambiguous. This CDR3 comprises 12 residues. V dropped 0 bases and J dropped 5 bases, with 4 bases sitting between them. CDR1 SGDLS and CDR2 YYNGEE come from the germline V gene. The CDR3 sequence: CASSVAEDTQYF. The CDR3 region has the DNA TGTGCCAGCAGCGTAGCCGAAGATACGCAGTATTTT. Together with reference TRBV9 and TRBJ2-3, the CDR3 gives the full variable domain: DSGVTQTPKHLITATGQRVTLRCSPRSGDLSVYWYQQSLDQGLQFLIQYYNGEERAKGNILERFSAQQFPDLHSELNLSSLELGDSALYFCASSVAEDTQYFGPGTRLTVL.

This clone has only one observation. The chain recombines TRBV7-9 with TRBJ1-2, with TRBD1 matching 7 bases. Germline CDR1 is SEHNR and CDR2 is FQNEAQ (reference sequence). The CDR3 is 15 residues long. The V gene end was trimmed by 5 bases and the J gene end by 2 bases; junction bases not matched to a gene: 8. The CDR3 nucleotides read TGTGCCAGCAGCCTGAGACAGGGTGGCAACTATGGCTACACCTTC. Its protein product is CASSLRQGGNYGYTF. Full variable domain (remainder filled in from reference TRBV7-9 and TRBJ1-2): DTGVSQNPRHKITKRGQNVTFRCDPISEHNRLYWYRQTLGQGPEFLTYFQNEAQLEKSRLLSDRFSAERPKGSFSTLEIQRTEQGDSAMYLCASSLRQGGNYGYTFGSGTRLTVV.

CDR3 in DNA: TGTGCCAGCAGCCGAGGAGGGTTCACTGAAGCTTTCTTT. Protein product: CASSRGGFTEAFF. The genes are TRBV14 and TRBJ1-1, with D uncertain. Trimming stripped 4 bases from V and 4 bases from J, with 10 bases between. This CDR3 has 13 residues. Germline V gives CDR1 SGHDN, CDR2 FVKESK.

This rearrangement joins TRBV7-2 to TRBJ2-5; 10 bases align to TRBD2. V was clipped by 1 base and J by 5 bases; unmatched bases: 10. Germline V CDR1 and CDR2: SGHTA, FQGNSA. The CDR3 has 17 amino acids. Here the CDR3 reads CASSLGLAGGLGETQYF. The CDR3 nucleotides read TGTGCCAGCAGCTTAGGATTAGCGGGGGGTCTGGGGGAGACCCAGTACTTC. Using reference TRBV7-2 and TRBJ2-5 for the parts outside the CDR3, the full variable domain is GAGVSQSPSNKVTEKGKDVELRCDPISGHTALYWYRQSLGQGLEFLIYFQGNSAPDKSGLPSDRFSAERTGGSVSTLTIQRTQQEDSAVYLCASSLGLAGGLGETQYFGPGTRLLVL.